This T cell receptor beta chain was profiled in a study of cytomegalovirus exposure and HLA in healthy donors. V lost 7 bases, J lost 0 bases, and 16 bases lay in between. Germline assignment: CDR1 LNHDA and CDR2 SQIVND (reference sequence). The CDR3 is 16 amino acids. The study ran its PCR with 60 Vbeta and 13 Jbeta primers. Profiled with immunoSEQ multiplex PCR; TCRdb holds only in-frame clones, not every one. Its listing shows approximately 110,000 clones. This sequence originates from a man aged 40-50 years in good health and CMV-seronegative. Sequencing was performed on PBMCs. The chain couples TRBV19 to TRBJ2-1, with D possibly being TRBD2 (5 bases). CDR3 sequence (DNA): TGTGCCAGTACCCCCCGGCGGGCCAGCTCCTACAATGAGCAGTTCTTC. This encodes CASTPRRASSYNEQFF.